This T cell receptor beta chain was sequenced in a study of shared clonotypes between healthy human individuals. Study-level background: CD8 memory received one plate per donor, CD8 naive two, CD4 memory three and CD4 naive three.

Assay used: immunoSEQ multiplex PCR; TCRdb lists only in-frame clones, some missing. The sample shows almost 750,000 clones, about two thirds of them seen only once. The split of CD4+ cells yielded CD45RA+ naive and CD45RA-negative memory subsets. The sequenced sample consisted of memory CD4+ T cells sorted from blood. Noted subset: CD45RA-negative fraction. This clonotype originated in a young woman in good health.

CDR3 loop: CASYAPGRNTEAFF. As DNA, the CDR3 is TGTGCCAGCTACGCTCCAGGGAGAAACACTGAAGCTTTCTTT. The rearrangement uses TRBV18 and TRBJ1-1; weak D call: TRBD1 (5 bases). V gave up 7 bases and J gave up 2 bases, with 14 bases separating them. Germline V CDR1 and CDR2: KGHSH, LQKENI. This CDR3 comprises 14 residues.